The clone carrying this TCR beta chain was seen only a few times. Antigen: not known. This record comes from a study of identical twins. The CDR3 is 15 amino acids. V lost 8 bases and J 0 bases, leaving 15 bases between the germline ends. Germline V gene sequence: CDR1 LNHNV, CDR2 YYDKDF (reference sequence). TCRdb re-called the 5' RACE reads through MiXCR, storing one row per CDR3 protein. Among 250,000 to 350,000 distinct CDR3 sequences listed, approximately 8.5% were seen once. General study points: Models underestimated TCR alpha sharing (out-of-frame) in monozygotic twins. Those out-of-frame alpha sequences shared by twins showed an excess of low generation probability.

All donors comprised healthy Caucasians. These data also featured in a second study, about yellow fever vaccine responses in identical twins. That paper notes: A vaccine T cell response that seemed partly convergent and partly personalized was reported in twins.

This rearrangement joins TRBV15 to TRBJ2-3; no firm D call. The sequence derives from a woman younger than 30 in good health. The specimen was memory (CD45RO+) T cells sorted from blood. In DNA, the CDR3 is TGTGCCACCGGAACTGGGCAATCTAGCACAGATACGCAGTATTTT. Its protein product is CATGTGQSSTDTQYF. The full variable domain, completed using reference TRBV15 and TRBJ2-3, is DAMVIQNPRYQVTQFGKPVTLSCSQTLNHNVMYWYQQKSSQAPKLLFHYYDKDFNNEADTPDNFQSRRPNTSFCFLDIRSPGLGDTAMYLCATGTGQSSTDTQYFGPGTRLTVL.